The T cell receptor (beta chain) described here comes from a study of blood T cell repertoires in COVID-19. Repertoires were generated with immunoSEQ multiplex PCR, while TCRdb's copy carries only in-frame clones and drops some. The sample shows some 150,000 clones, around 85% of them seen only once. Germline CDR1 reads SGHTA; CDR2 reads FQGNSA. The CDR3 loop spans 14 amino acids. V dropped 2 bases and J dropped 1 base, with 8 bases sitting between them. The TCR comes from a man aged 55 to 70 with COVID-19, enrolled during active disease. What was sequenced was peripheral blood. This chain connects TRBV7-2 to TRBJ1-1, with a possible D match to TRBD1 (6 bases). The CDR3 is CASSLQGQNTEAFF. The CDR3 coding sequence is TGTGCCAGCAGCTTACAGGGGCAGAACACTGAAGCTTTCTTT. Full variable domain (outside the CDR3, taken from reference TRBV7-2 and TRBJ1-1): GAGVSQSPSNKVTEKGKDVELRCDPISGHTALYWYRQSLGQGLEFLIYFQGNSAPDKSGLPSDRFSAERTGGSVSTLTIQRTQQEDSAVYLCASSLQGQNTEAFFGQGTRLTVV.